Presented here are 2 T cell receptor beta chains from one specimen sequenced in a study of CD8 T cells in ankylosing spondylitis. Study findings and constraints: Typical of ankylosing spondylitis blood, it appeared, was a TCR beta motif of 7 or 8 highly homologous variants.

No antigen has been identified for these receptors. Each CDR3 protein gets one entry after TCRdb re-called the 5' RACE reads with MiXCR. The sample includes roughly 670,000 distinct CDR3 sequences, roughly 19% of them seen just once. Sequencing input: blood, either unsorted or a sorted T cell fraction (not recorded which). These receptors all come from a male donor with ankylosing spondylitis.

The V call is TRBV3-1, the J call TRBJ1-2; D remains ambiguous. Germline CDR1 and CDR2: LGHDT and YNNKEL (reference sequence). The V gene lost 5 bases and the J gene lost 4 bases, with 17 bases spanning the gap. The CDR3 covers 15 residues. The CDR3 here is CASSDRGKLGYGYTF. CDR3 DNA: TGTGCCAGCAGCGATCGAGGGAAGTTAGGCTATGGCTACACCTTC.

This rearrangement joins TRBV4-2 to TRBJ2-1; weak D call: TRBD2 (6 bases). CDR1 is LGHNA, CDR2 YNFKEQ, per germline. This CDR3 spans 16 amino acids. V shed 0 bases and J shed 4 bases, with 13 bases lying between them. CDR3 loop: CASSQDVGGGYNEQFF. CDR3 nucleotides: TGTGCCAGCAGCCAAGATGTCGGTGGGGGGTACAATGAGCAGTTCTTC.